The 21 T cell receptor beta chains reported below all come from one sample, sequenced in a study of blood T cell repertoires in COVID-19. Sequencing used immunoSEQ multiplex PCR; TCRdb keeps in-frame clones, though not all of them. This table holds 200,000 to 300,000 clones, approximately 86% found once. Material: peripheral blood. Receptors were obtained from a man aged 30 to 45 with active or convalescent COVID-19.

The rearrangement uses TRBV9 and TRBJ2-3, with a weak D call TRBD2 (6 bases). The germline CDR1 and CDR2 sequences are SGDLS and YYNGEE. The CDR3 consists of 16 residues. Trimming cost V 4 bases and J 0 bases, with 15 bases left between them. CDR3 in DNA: TGTGCCAGCAGCCCAACATTGGGGACTAGCACAGATACGCAGTATTTT. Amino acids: CASSPTLGTSTDTQYF.

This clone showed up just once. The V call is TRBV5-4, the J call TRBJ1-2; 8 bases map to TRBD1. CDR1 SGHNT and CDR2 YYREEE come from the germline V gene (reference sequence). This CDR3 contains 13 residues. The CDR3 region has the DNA TGTGCTATCGGACAGGGACTATTCGGCGGCTACACCTTC. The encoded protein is CAIGQGLFGGYTF.

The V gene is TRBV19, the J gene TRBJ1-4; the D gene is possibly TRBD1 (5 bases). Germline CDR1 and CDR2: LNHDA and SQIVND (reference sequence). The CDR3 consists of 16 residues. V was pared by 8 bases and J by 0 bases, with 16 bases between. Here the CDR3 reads CASHQGFSATNEKLFF. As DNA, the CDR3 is TGTGCCAGTCATCAGGGTTTTTCCGCAACTAATGAAAAACTGTTTTTT.

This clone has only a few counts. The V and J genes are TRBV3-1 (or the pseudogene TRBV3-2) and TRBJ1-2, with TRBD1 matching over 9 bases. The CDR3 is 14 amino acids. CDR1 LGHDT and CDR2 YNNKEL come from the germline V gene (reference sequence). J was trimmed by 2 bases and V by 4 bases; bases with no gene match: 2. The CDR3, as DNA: TGTGCCAGCAGCCGGACAGGGGACAACTATGGCTACACCTTC. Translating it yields CASSRTGDNYGYTF.

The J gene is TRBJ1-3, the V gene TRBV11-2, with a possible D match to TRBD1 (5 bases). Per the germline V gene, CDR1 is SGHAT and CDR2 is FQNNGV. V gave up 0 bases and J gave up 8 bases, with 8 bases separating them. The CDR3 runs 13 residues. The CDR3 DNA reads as TGTGCCAGCAGCTTAGATCGGGGGGACACCATATATTTT. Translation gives CASSLDRGDTIYF.

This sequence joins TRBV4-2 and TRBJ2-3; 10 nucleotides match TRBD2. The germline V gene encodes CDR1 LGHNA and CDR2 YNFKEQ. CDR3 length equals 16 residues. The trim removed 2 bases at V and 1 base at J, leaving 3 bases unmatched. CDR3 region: CASSQQAGGRTDTQYF. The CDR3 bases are TGTGCCAGCAGCCAACAAGCGGGGGGGCGCACAGATACGCAGTATTTT.

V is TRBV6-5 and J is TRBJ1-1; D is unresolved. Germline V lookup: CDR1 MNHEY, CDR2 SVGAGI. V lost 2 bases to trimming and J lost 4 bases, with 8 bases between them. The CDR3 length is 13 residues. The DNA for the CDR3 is TGTGCCAGCAGTTACCCCGAGGGCACTGAAGCTTTCTTT. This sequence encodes CASSYPEGTEAFF.

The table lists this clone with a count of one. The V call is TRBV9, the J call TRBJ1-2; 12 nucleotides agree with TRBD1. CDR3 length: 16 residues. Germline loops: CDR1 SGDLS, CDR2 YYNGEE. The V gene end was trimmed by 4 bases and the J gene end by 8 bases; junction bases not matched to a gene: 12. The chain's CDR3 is CASSLDPGQGAFGYTF. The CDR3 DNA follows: TGTGCCAGCAGCTTAGACCCGGGACAGGGGGCCTTCGGCTACACCTTC.

CDR3 sequence: CASSATGMYTEAFF. CDR3 DNA sequence: TGTGCCAGCAGTGCTACAGGGATGTACACTGAAGCTTTCTTT. The chain recombines TRBV2 with TRBJ1-1; possibly TRBD1 for D (6 bases). Trimming stripped 4 bases from V and 3 bases from J, with 12 bases between. The CDR3 consists of 14 residues. Germline loops: CDR1 SNHLY, CDR2 FYNNEI.

The CDR3 sequence is CSAGLAGSQFF. The DNA for the CDR3 is TGCAGTGCTGGACTAGCGGGGTCACAGTTCTTC. This rearrangement joins TRBV20-1 to TRBJ2-1, with 12 bases fitting TRBD2. The CDR3 runs 11 residues. V was pared by 5 bases and J by 13 bases, with 3 bases of the junction left unmatched. Germline CDR1 DFQATT, CDR2 SNEGSKA (reference sequence).

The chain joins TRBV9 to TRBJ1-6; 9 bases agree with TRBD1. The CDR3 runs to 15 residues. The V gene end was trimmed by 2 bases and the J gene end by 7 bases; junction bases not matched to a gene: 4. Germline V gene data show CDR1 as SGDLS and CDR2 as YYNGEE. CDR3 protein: CASSVRTGGNSPLHF. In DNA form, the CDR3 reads TGTGCCAGCAGCGTCCGAACAGGGGGCAATTCACCCCTCCACTTT. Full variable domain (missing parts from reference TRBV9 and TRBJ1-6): DSGVTQTPKHLITATGQRVTLRCSPRSGDLSVYWYQQSLDQGLQFLIQYYNGEERAKGNILERFSAQQFPDLHSELNLSSLELGDSALYFCASSVRTGGNSPLHFGNGTRLTVT.

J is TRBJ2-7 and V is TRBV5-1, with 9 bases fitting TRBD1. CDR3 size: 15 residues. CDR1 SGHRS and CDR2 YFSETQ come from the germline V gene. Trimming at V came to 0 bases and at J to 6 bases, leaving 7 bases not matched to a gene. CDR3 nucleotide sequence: TGCGCCAGCAGCTTGGAGGGACAGGGACGAGGCGAGCAGTACTTC. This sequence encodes CASSLEGQGRGEQYF.

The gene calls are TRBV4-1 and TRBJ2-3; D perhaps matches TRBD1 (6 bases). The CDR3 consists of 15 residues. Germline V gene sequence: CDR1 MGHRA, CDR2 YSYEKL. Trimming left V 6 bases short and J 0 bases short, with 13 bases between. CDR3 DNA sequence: TGCGCCAGCAGATGGACAGAAACTAGCACAGATACGCAGTATTTT. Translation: CASRWTETSTDTQYF.

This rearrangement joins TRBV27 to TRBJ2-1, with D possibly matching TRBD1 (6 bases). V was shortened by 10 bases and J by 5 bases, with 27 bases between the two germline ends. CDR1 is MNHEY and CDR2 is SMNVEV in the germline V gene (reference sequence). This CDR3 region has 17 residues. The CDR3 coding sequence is TGTGCCACCAAGAAGGGGGTAGGACCTAAAAATGACAATGAGCAGTTCTTC. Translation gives CATKKGVGPKNDNEQFF.

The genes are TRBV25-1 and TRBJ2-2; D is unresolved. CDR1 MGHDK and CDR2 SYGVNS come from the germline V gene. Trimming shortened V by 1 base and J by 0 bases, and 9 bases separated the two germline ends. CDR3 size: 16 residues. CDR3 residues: CASSELQHSNTGELFF. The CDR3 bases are TGTGCCAGCAGTGAATTGCAACATTCGAACACCGGGGAGCTGTTTTTT.

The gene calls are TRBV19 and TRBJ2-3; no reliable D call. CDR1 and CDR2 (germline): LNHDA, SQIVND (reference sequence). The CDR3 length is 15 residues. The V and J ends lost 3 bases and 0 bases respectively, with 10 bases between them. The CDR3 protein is CASSMMATSTDTQYF. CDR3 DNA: TGTGCCAGTAGTATGATGGCGACTAGCACAGATACGCAGTATTTT.

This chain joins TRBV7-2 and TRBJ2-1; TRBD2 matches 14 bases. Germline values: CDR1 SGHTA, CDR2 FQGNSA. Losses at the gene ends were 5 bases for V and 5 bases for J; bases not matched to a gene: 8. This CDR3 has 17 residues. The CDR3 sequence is CASSPTSGGARNNEQFF. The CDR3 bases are TGTGCCAGCAGCCCGACTAGCGGGGGGGCTCGGAACAATGAGCAGTTCTTC.

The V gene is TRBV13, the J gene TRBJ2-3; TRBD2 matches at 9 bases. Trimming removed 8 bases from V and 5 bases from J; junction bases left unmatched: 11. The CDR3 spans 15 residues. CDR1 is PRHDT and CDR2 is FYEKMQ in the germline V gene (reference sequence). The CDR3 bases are TGTGCCAGCTCTCGGGACGGCGGGGGGGTAGATACGCAGTATTTT. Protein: CASSRDGGGVDTQYF.

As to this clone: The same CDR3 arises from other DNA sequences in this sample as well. CDR3 sequence: CASSLVGGDTEAFF. The CDR3, as DNA: TGTGCCAGCAGCTTAGTCGGTGGTGACACTGAAGCTTTCTTT. This chain connects TRBV7-9 to TRBJ1-1, with D uncertain. Trimming shortened V by 1 base and J by 3 bases, and 9 bases separated the two germline ends. This CDR3 has 14 residues. Germline CDR1 is SEHNR and CDR2 is FQNEAQ (reference sequence).

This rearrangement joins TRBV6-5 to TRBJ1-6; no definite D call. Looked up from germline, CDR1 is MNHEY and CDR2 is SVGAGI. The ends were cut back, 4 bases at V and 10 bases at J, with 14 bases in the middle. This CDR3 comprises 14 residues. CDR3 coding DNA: TGTGCCAGCAGTTCCGCCCGGGTGGAGTCACCCCTCCACTTT. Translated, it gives CASSSARVESPLHF.

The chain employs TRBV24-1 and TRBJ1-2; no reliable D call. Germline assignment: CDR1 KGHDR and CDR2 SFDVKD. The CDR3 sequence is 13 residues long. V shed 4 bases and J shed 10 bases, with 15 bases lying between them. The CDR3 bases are TGTGCCACCAGTGACCTAGAAGGGAGAGACTACACCTTC. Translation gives CATSDLEGRDYTF.